The rows below give T cell receptor beta chains drawn from one sample of a study of Ad26.COV2.S vaccination and SARS-CoV-2 variants. TCRdb keeps only in-frame clones here, not all; method: immunoSEQ multiplex PCR. The table includes roughly 500,000 clones, approximately 92% detected once. The material was peripheral blood, obtained in a trial of Ad26.COV2.S vaccine versus placebo. The receptor source for this set is a person aged 18 to 65 who received the Ad26.COV2.S COVID-19 vaccine or a placebo. The CDR3 runs from the conserved cysteine through the conserved F or W. Fields, in order: J gene, clone size, V gene, D gene, CDR3 protein, CDR3 DNA. The D gene is left open where the match is weak. A row's size may be missing; if present it is once, few, many or a size class.

j_call: TRBJ2-7
clone_size: .
v_call: TRBV10-3
d_call: TRBD2
cdr3_aa: CAIRPPGLGVYEQYF
cdr3_nt: TGTGCCATCAGGCCACCGGGACTAGGAGTCTACGAGCAGTACTTC

j_call: TRBJ2-6
clone_size: .
v_call: TRBV27
d_call: .
cdr3_aa: CASSLSVWLATSGANVLTF
cdr3_nt: TGTGCCAGCAGTTTATCTGTGTGGCTAGCGACCTCTGGGGCCAACGTCCTGACTTTC

j_call: TRBJ1-6
clone_size: .
v_call: TRBV23-1
d_call: .
cdr3_aa: CASSQGAVCRNSPLHF
cdr3_nt: TGCGCCAGCAGTCAAGGCGCGGTCTGCAGAAATTCACCCCTCCACTTT

j_call: TRBJ2-3
clone_size: .
v_call: TRBV7-9
d_call: TRBD1
cdr3_aa: CASSLVGTGDTQYF
cdr3_nt: TGTGCCAGCAGCTTGGTCGGGACAGGAGATACGCAGTATTTT

j_call: TRBJ1-1
clone_size: .
v_call: TRBV2
d_call: .
cdr3_aa: CAVRKGRENTEAFF
cdr3_nt: TGTGCCGTACGGAAAGGACGGGAAAACACTGAAGCTTTCTTT

j_call: TRBJ2-3
clone_size: .
v_call: TRBV15
d_call: .
cdr3_aa: CAASSQRGGTDTQYF
cdr3_nt: TGTGCCGCCTCAAGCCAAAGGGGGGGCACAGATACGCAGTATTTT

j_call: TRBJ1-2
clone_size: .
v_call: TRBV7-2
d_call: .
cdr3_aa: CASSLGRNYGYTF
cdr3_nt: TGTGCCAGCAGCTTAGGCCGAAACTATGGCTACACCTTC

j_call: TRBJ2-3
clone_size: .
v_call: TRBV28
d_call: .
cdr3_aa: CASSPTGHTDTQYF
cdr3_nt: TGTGCCAGCAGTCCAACAGGGCACACAGATACGCAGTATTTT

j_call: TRBJ1-3
clone_size: .
v_call: TRBV4-3
d_call: TRBD1
cdr3_aa: CASSQIHRGLGNTIYF
cdr3_nt: TGCGCCAGCAGCCAGATTCACAGGGGGCTTGGAAACACCATATATTTT

j_call: TRBJ2-3
clone_size: .
v_call: TRBV6-4
d_call: TRBD2
cdr3_aa: CASPLAASGRSETDTQYF
cdr3_nt: TGTGCCAGCCCACTGGCGGCTAGCGGGAGGTCAGAAACAGATACGCAGTATTTT

j_call: TRBJ2-6
clone_size: .
v_call: TRBV5-1
d_call: .
cdr3_aa: CASSPPLGAGANVLTF
cdr3_nt: TGCGCCAGCAGCCCGCCCTTGGGGGCTGGGGCCAACGTCCTGACTTTC

j_call: TRBJ2-7
clone_size: .
v_call: TRBV12-3/TRBV12-4
d_call: .
cdr3_aa: CASGDGVSYEQYF
cdr3_nt: TGTGCCAGCGGCGACGGGGTCTCCTACGAGCAGTACTTC

j_call: TRBJ2-7
clone_size: .
v_call: TRBV3-1/TRBV3-2
d_call: .
cdr3_aa: CASSQDIWLASSYEQYF
cdr3_nt: TGTGCCAGCAGCCAAGATATCTGGCTGGCGAGCTCCTACGAGCAGTACTTC

j_call: TRBJ1-1
clone_size: .
v_call: TRBV6-6
d_call: .
cdr3_aa: CASSPGLNTEAFF
cdr3_nt: TGTGCCAGCAGCCCGGGACTTAACACTGAAGCTTTCTTT

j_call: TRBJ2-2
clone_size: .
v_call: TRBV7-2
d_call: .
cdr3_aa: CASSPRAPNTGELFF
cdr3_nt: TGTGCCAGCAGCCCCAGGGCCCCAAACACCGGGGAGCTGTTTTTT

j_call: TRBJ1-4
clone_size: .
v_call: TRBV28
d_call: .
cdr3_aa: CASRGGPRDRSEKLFF
cdr3_nt: TGTGCCAGCAGGGGAGGGCCTCGGGACCGTAGTGAAAAACTGTTTTTT

j_call: TRBJ1-4
clone_size: .
v_call: TRBV5-1
d_call: TRBD1
cdr3_aa: CASSPQGTGEKLFF
cdr3_nt: TGCGCCAGCAGCCCACAGGGGACGGGTGAAAAACTGTTTTTT

j_call: TRBJ1-2
clone_size: .
v_call: TRBV29-1
d_call: TRBD1
cdr3_aa: CSVTGGGYTF
cdr3_nt: TGCAGCGTGACAGGGGGTGGCTACACCTTC

j_call: TRBJ2-7
clone_size: .
v_call: TRBV18
d_call: .
cdr3_aa: CASSPRKGRGPYEQYF
cdr3_nt: TGTGCCAGCTCACCACGAAAGGGTAGGGGCCCCTACGAGCAGTACTTC

j_call: TRBJ2-1
clone_size: .
v_call: TRBV15
d_call: TRBD2
cdr3_aa: CATSTLAGPSANEQFF
cdr3_nt: TGTGCCACCAGCACTTTAGCGGGACCATCGGCCAATGAGCAGTTCTTC

j_call: TRBJ1-1
clone_size: .
v_call: TRBV11-2
d_call: .
cdr3_aa: CASSITSLNTEAFF
cdr3_nt: TGTGCCAGCAGCATAACCTCCTTGAACACTGAAGCTTTCTTT

j_call: TRBJ2-7
clone_size: .
v_call: TRBV15
d_call: TRBD1
cdr3_aa: CATSRGQGREQYF
cdr3_nt: TGTGCCACCAGCAGGGGACAGGGGCGCGAGCAGTACTTC

j_call: TRBJ1-3
clone_size: .
v_call: TRBV4-2
d_call: .
cdr3_aa: CASSQDPSSGNTIYF
cdr3_nt: TGTGCCAGCAGCCAAGATCCCTCCTCTGGAAACACCATATATTTT

j_call: TRBJ1-6
clone_size: .
v_call: TRBV4-2
d_call: .
cdr3_aa: CASSQERQQNSPLHF
cdr3_nt: TGTGCCAGCAGCCAAGAAAGGCAGCAAAATTCACCCCTCCACTTT

j_call: TRBJ2-3
clone_size: .
v_call: TRBV5-5
d_call: .
cdr3_aa: CASSSIRHTDTQYF
cdr3_nt: TGTGCCAGCAGCTCGATCCGGCACACAGATACGCAGTATTTT

j_call: TRBJ2-5
clone_size: .
v_call: TRBV24-1
d_call: .
cdr3_aa: CATSDPRGGRVQETQYF
cdr3_nt: TGTGCCACCAGTGACCCCAGGGGGGGCAGGGTCCAAGAGACCCAGTACTTC

j_call: TRBJ1-3
clone_size: .
v_call: TRBV19
d_call: .
cdr3_aa: CASTVNIYRVFGNTIYF
cdr3_nt: TGTGCCAGTACCGTGAATATTTACAGGGTCTTTGGAAACACCATATATTTT

j_call: TRBJ1-5
clone_size: .
v_call: TRBV5-5
d_call: .
cdr3_aa: CASSRGLEPYQPQHF
cdr3_nt: TGTGCCAGCAGCCGAGGGTTGGAGCCCTATCAGCCCCAGCATTTT

j_call: TRBJ1-1
clone_size: .
v_call: TRBV7-2
d_call: .
cdr3_aa: CASVGVRAFF
cdr3_nt: TGTGCCAGCGTGGGGGTCCGGGCTTTCTTT

j_call: TRBJ1-4
clone_size: .
v_call: TRBV18
d_call: .
cdr3_aa: CASSPLPLGTIREKLFF
cdr3_nt: TGTGCCAGCTCACCTTTGCCACTTGGGACCATTAGGGAAAAACTGTTTTTT

j_call: TRBJ1-4
clone_size: .
v_call: TRBV25-1
d_call: .
cdr3_aa: CASKGNEEKLFF
cdr3_nt: TGTGCCAGCAAAGGAAACGAGGAAAAACTGTTTTTT

j_call: TRBJ1-1
clone_size: .
v_call: TRBV11-2
d_call: .
cdr3_aa: CASSHVGGKNTEAFF
cdr3_nt: TGTGCCAGCAGCCATGTCGGGGGGAAGAACACTGAAGCTTTCTTT

j_call: TRBJ2-2
clone_size: .
v_call: TRBV5-5
d_call: .
cdr3_aa: CASSLGQLTGELFF
cdr3_nt: TGTGCCAGCAGCTTGGGTCAGCTTACCGGGGAGCTGTTTTTT

j_call: TRBJ2-1
clone_size: .
v_call: TRBV11-3
d_call: TRBD2
cdr3_aa: CASSRLAEYNEQFF
cdr3_nt: TGTGCCAGCAGCCGACTAGCGGAGTACAATGAGCAGTTCTTC

j_call: TRBJ1-1
clone_size: .
v_call: TRBV25-1
d_call: .
cdr3_aa: CASSDKSRGDTEAFF
cdr3_nt: TGTGCCAGCAGTGATAAATCACGGGGGGACACTGAAGCTTTCTTT

j_call: TRBJ1-6
clone_size: .
v_call: TRBV5-4
d_call: .
cdr3_aa: CASSSRDANSPLHF
cdr3_nt: TGTGCCAGCAGCTCCCGGGACGCCAATTCACCCCTCCACTTT

j_call: TRBJ1-1
clone_size: .
v_call: TRBV13
d_call: .
cdr3_aa: CASRHREHTEAFF
cdr3_nt: TGTGCCAGCAGGCACAGGGAACACACTGAAGCTTTCTTT

j_call: TRBJ1-4
clone_size: once
v_call: TRBV10-3
d_call: .
cdr3_aa: CAISRTQGIDEKLFF
cdr3_nt: TGTGCCATCAGCCGGACGCAAGGGATTGACGAAAAACTGTTTTTT

j_call: TRBJ2-6
clone_size: .
v_call: TRBV7-2
d_call: TRBD1
cdr3_aa: CASSLVGQGAPGANVLTF
cdr3_nt: TGTGCCAGCAGCTTAGTAGGACAGGGTGCCCCTGGGGCCAACGTCCTGACTTTC

j_call: TRBJ2-1
clone_size: .
v_call: TRBV5-4
d_call: TRBD2
cdr3_aa: CASSPRLAGGLSSYNEQFF
cdr3_nt: TGTGCCAGCAGCCCGAGACTAGCGGGGGGCCTTAGCTCCTACAATGAGCAGTTCTTC

j_call: TRBJ1-4
clone_size: .
v_call: TRBV9
d_call: .
cdr3_aa: CASERGAGGEKLFF
cdr3_nt: TGTGCCAGCGAACGGGGGGCAGGTGGTGAAAAACTGTTTTTT

j_call: TRBJ1-5
clone_size: .
v_call: TRBV27
d_call: .
cdr3_aa: CASSFEAPGQSNQPQHF
cdr3_nt: TGTGCCAGCAGTTTTGAGGCTCCGGGGCAAAGCAATCAGCCCCAGCATTTT

j_call: TRBJ2-3
clone_size: .
v_call: TRBV12-5
d_call: .
cdr3_aa: CASVASTDTQYF
cdr3_nt: TGTGCTAGTGTAGCGAGCACAGATACGCAGTATTTT

j_call: TRBJ2-1
clone_size: .
v_call: TRBV18
d_call: .
cdr3_aa: CASSPYPNPNEQFF
cdr3_nt: TGTGCCAGCTCACCATACCCGAACCCCAATGAGCAGTTCTTC

j_call: TRBJ1-3
clone_size: .
v_call: TRBV27
d_call: TRBD1
cdr3_aa: CASSTTGLGNTIYF
cdr3_nt: TGTGCCAGCAGCACGACAGGGCTTGGAAACACCATATATTTT

j_call: TRBJ2-1
clone_size: .
v_call: TRBV3-1/TRBV3-2
d_call: .
cdr3_aa: CASSQGGGTGNEQFF
cdr3_nt: TGTGCCAGCAGCCAAGGAGGAGGGACTGGAAATGAGCAGTTCTTC

j_call: TRBJ1-4
clone_size: .
v_call: TRBV13
d_call: .
cdr3_aa: CASSPRPDDHGATNEKLFF
cdr3_nt: TGTGCCAGCAGCCCCCGACCGGACGACCACGGGGCAACTAATGAAAAACTGTTTTTT

j_call: TRBJ1-1
clone_size: .
v_call: TRBV4-1
d_call: .
cdr3_aa: CASRRGGGGTMNTEAFF
cdr3_nt: TGCGCCAGCAGAAGGGGGGGCGGCGGAACAATGAACACTGAAGCTTTCTTT

j_call: TRBJ1-3
clone_size: .
v_call: TRBV9
d_call: .
cdr3_aa: CASSPRLFTSGNTIYF
cdr3_nt: TGTGCCAGCAGCCCCCGTCTTTTTACCTCTGGAAACACCATATATTTT

j_call: TRBJ2-4
clone_size: .
v_call: TRBV7-8
d_call: .
cdr3_aa: CASSFGGGTGIQYF
cdr3_nt: TGTGCCAGCAGCTTCGGGGGCGGGACGGGCATTCAGTACTTC

j_call: TRBJ1-5
clone_size: .
v_call: TRBV30
d_call: .
cdr3_aa: CAWSQGDGQPQHF
cdr3_nt: TGTGCCTGGAGTCAAGGGGATGGGCAGCCCCAGCATTTT